In its sample, the clone carrying this TCR beta chain was seen once. The antigen remains undetermined. The sample originates from a study of OX40 agonist ivuxolimab in advanced cancers. Study information: Patients with hepatocellular carcinoma, melanoma, renal cell or head and neck cancer made up the dose-escalation patients. A partial response was reached by three patients: one with hepatocellular carcinoma and two with cutaneous melanoma.

CDR1 SGHVS and CDR2 FQNEAQ come from the germline V gene. V was cut by 5 bases and J by 1 base, with 9 bases left in between. CDR3 length: 14 residues. Sequencing was performed with immunoSEQ multiplex PCR; in TCRdb, only in-frame clones are kept and a portion is missing. The sample includes roughly 61,000 clones, approximately 89% of them seen just once. Study findings and constraints: In CD8+ T cells, expanded clones were on average more numerous than in CD4+. With doses of 0.1 to 3.0 mg/kg, CD4+ and CD8+ blood T cells had undergone clonal expansion by week 6.

The sample was CD4+ or CD8+ T cells sorted from blood, taken in a trial of the OX40 agonist ivuxolimab. This receptor was identified in an adult with an advanced solid tumor such as melanoma, head and neck, liver or kidney cancer. The chain has TRBV7-8 and TRBJ1-5; D perhaps matches TRBD1 (6 bases). CDR3 amino acids: CASSRTVSNQPQHF. The CDR3 region has the DNA TGTGCCAGCAGCCGGACAGTGAGCAATCAGCCCCAGCATTTT.